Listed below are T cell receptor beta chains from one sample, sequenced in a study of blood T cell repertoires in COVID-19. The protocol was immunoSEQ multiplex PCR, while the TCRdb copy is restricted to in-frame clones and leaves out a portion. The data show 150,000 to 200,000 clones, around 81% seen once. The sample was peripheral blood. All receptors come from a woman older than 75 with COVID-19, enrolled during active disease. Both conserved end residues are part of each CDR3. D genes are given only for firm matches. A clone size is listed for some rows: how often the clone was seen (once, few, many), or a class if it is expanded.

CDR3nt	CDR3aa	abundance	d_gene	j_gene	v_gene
TGTGCCAGCAGTGACTCGCCGGACACCGGGGAGCTGTTTTTT	CASSDSPDTGELFF	NA	NA	TRBJ2-2	TRBV6-4
TGCGCCAGCAGCTTGGTAGCGGGGGGGCCTGGCGAGCAGTACTTC	CASSLVAGGPGEQYF	NA	TRBD2	TRBJ2-7	TRBV5-1
TGTGCCAGCAGCTTAAACTCGGGGGGCGTCCAAGAGACCCAGTACTTC	CASSLNSGGVQETQYF	NA	NA	TRBJ2-5	TRBV11-1
TGCGCCAGCAGCCCCAGGGCCTTAAACACCGGGGAGCTGTTTTTT	CASSPRALNTGELFF	NA	NA	TRBJ2-2	TRBV5-1
TGTGCCACCAGTGATGCGGGACAGGTCTATGGCTACACCTTC	CATSDAGQVYGYTF	once	TRBD1	TRBJ1-2	TRBV24-1
TGTGCCAGCAGTAGCCGACAGGGAAGGTACGAGCAGTACTTC	CASSSRQGRYEQYF	NA	TRBD1	TRBJ2-7	TRBV6-5
TGTGCCAGCAGCCAGACTGACGGCTACGAGCAGTACTTC	CASSQTDGYEQYF	NA	NA	TRBJ2-7	TRBV5-5
TGTGCCAGCAGGCGTTATACAGGGGTCGGAGAGACCCAGTACTTC	CASRRYTGVGETQYF	NA	TRBD1	TRBJ2-5	TRBV2
TGTGCCAGCAGTTACTCGGAGGGGACCGCCGAAGCTTTCTTT	CASSYSEGTAEAFF	NA	NA	TRBJ1-1	TRBV6-5
TGTGCCACCTCCCGGGGGGATTCCTACGAGCAGTACTTC	CATSRGDSYEQYF	NA	TRBD2	TRBJ2-7	TRBV24-1
TGTGCCAGCAGCCCTGGACAGGGTAGGGGTAGCACTGAAGCTTTCTTT	CASSPGQGRGSTEAFF	NA	TRBD1	TRBJ1-1	TRBV7-9
TGTGCCAGCAGCCACCATGGACTAGCGGGGAGCTCCTACAATGAGCAGTTCTTC	CASSHHGLAGSSYNEQFF	few	TRBD2	TRBJ2-1	TRBV4-2
TGTGCCAGCTCACCTCAGGGGGTCGCAACTAATGAAAAACTGTTTTTT	CASSPQGVATNEKLFF	NA	TRBD1	TRBJ1-4	TRBV18
TGTGCCAGCAGCTTACATTGGGACAGGGACAACTATGGCTACACCTTC	CASSLHWDRDNYGYTF	NA	TRBD1	TRBJ1-2	TRBV5-4
TGCGCCAGCACCCCCGGACAGGGAGGAGGGGATACGCAGTATTTT	CASTPGQGGGDTQYF	NA	TRBD1	TRBJ2-3	TRBV5-1
TGCGCCAGCAGCTTGAGGCGCTTCGGACTAGCGGAAGATAGCTCCTACAATGAGCAGTTCTTC	CASSLRRFGLAEDSSYNEQFF	NA	TRBD2	TRBJ2-1	TRBV5-1
TGTGCCAGCAGCACCCGGACTAGCGGGGGGGCTTCCTACGTGCAGTACTTC	CASSTRTSGGASYVQYF	NA	TRBD2	TRBJ2-7	TRBV5-4
TGTGCCATCAGTGACGGGGGGCGCGATACGCAGTATTTT	CAISDGGRDTQYF	NA	NA	TRBJ2-3	TRBV10-3
TGTGCCACCAGCAGAGATAGCGGGAGTTCAAAGACCCAGTACTTC	CATSRDSGSSKTQYF	NA	TRBD2	TRBJ2-5	TRBV15
TGTGCCACCAGTTGGGGAGGGGCGATCAACACCGGGGAGCTGTTTTTT	CATSWGGAINTGELFF	NA	TRBD2	TRBJ2-2	TRBV15
TGTGCCAGCAGCCCTTACTCCGGGACAGTGGAAAACATTCAGTACTTC	CASSPYSGTVENIQYF	NA	TRBD1	TRBJ2-4	TRBV6-2/TRBV6-3
TGTGCCAGCAGCGTGGGGCTCGGCGGGGAGCTGTTTTTT	CASSVGLGGELFF	NA	NA	TRBJ2-2	TRBV9
TGTGCCAGCAGCCCCCCCGACAGGGGCATTGGCTACACCTTC	CASSPPDRGIGYTF	NA	TRBD1	TRBJ1-2	TRBV7-9
TGTGCCAGCAGTTACAATCCTCATGACAGGGCTCGTGTTAAGACTGAAGCTTTCTTT	CASSYNPHDRARVKTEAFF	NA	TRBD1	TRBJ1-1	TRBV6-2/TRBV6-3
TGTGCCATCAGTGGAGCAATTGCACGACAGGGCTACTACGAGCAGTACTTC	CAISGAIARQGYYEQYF	NA	TRBD1	TRBJ2-7	TRBV10-3
TGTGCCAGCACCGCGGGGGGGACTGAAGCTTTCTTT	CASTAGGTEAFF	NA	NA	TRBJ1-1	TRBV2
TGTGCCAGCAGTTACCCCGGGACTAGCCGCTACGAGCAGTACTTC	CASSYPGTSRYEQYF	NA	TRBD2	TRBJ2-7	TRBV6-6
TGTGCCAGCAGTTTGTACAGTTACAATGAGCAGTTCTTC	CASSLYSYNEQFF	NA	NA	TRBJ2-1	TRBV5-8
TGCGCCAGCAGCCAAGTGTCCGGGATTACTGAAGCTTTCTTT	CASSQVSGITEAFF	NA	NA	TRBJ1-1	TRBV4-1
TGCGCCAGCAGTTTTTATAGCACAGATACGCAGTATTTT	CASSFYSTDTQYF	NA	NA	TRBJ2-3	TRBV5-1
TGTGCCAGCATGCTAGCGGGGGGGGTAGATACGCAGTATTTT	CASMLAGGVDTQYF	NA	TRBD2	TRBJ2-3	TRBV7-2
TGTGCCAGCAGTCGCATGACCCCGGGAAATGAAAAACTGTTTTTT	CASSRMTPGNEKLFF	NA	NA	TRBJ1-4	TRBV28
TGTGCCAGCAGCGCCCAGGACTCCGTAGGCGAGCAGTACTTC	CASSAQDSVGEQYF	NA	NA	TRBJ2-7	TRBV4-2
TGCGCCAGCAGCCAAGATTTCGGGGGGGGCGGAAGGGTTTACAATGAGCAGTTCTTC	CASSQDFGGGGRVYNEQFF	NA	TRBD2	TRBJ2-1	TRBV4-1
TGTGCCAGCAGCCCACAGGGAGATGGTGGCTACACCTTC	CASSPQGDGGYTF	NA	NA	TRBJ1-2	TRBV2
TGCGCCAGCAGCCATCAACTAGCGGGGGCCAAGGGGGAGCAGTTCTTC	CASSHQLAGAKGEQFF	NA	TRBD2	TRBJ2-1	TRBV4-3
TGTGCCAGCAGTCGGACGGGGGGCGGGACAGATACGCAGTATTTT	CASSRTGGGTDTQYF	NA	NA	TRBJ2-3	TRBV6-5
TGCAGCGTTGAGGGACAGGAGGTTCTTGGAGCTTTCTTT	CSVEGQEVLGAFF	NA	TRBD1	TRBJ1-1	TRBV29-1
TGTGCCAGCAGTTTATCTTGGACTAGCGGGGGGAAGACCCAGTACTTC	CASSLSWTSGGKTQYF	NA	TRBD2	TRBJ2-5	TRBV27
TGTGCCAGTAGTAGGGGACAGGAGCGCACAGATACGCAGTATTTT	CASSRGQERTDTQYF	few	TRBD1	TRBJ2-3	TRBV19
TGTGCCAGCAGCCGGAGTATAAGCGGCTACACCTTC	CASSRSISGYTF	NA	NA	TRBJ1-2	TRBV28
TGTGCCAGCAGTGGTATGGATACGCAGTATTTT	CASSGMDTQYF	once	NA	TRBJ2-3	TRBV2
TGTGCCAGCAGCTTCTTTCAGGGCCGCTCTGGAAACACCATATATTTT	CASSFFQGRSGNTIYF	NA	NA	TRBJ1-3	TRBV11-2
TGTGCCAGCAGTCGGACGGGAAACACTGAAGCTTTCTTT	CASSRTGNTEAFF	NA	NA	TRBJ1-1	TRBV6-4
TGTGCCAGCAGCTTAGATGGGGCAGGGAACACCGGGGAGCTGTTTTTT	CASSLDGAGNTGELFF	NA	NA	TRBJ2-2	TRBV11-3
TGTGCCAGCAGCCCCCTTAAAGCAGAGACCCAGTACTTC	CASSPLKAETQYF	few	NA	TRBJ2-5	TRBV6-2/TRBV6-3
TGTGCCAGCAGCTTGGACAGGGGGCAGAACACCGGGGAGCTGTTTTTT	CASSLDRGQNTGELFF	NA	TRBD1	TRBJ2-2	TRBV5-6
TGTGCCAGTAAAGAGGGCAGGGGGCATGGCTACACCTTC	CASKEGRGHGYTF	NA	TRBD1	TRBJ1-2	TRBV19
TGTGCCAGCAACACACTAGCGGGAGAGGCAGATACGCAGTATTTT	CASNTLAGEADTQYF	NA	TRBD2	TRBJ2-3	TRBV7-2
TGTGCCAGCAGTTTTGTCTCTATTGGACATGCTGGCTACACCTTC	CASSFVSIGHAGYTF	NA	NA	TRBJ1-2	TRBV28
TGTGCCAGCAGCCAAGATTTCAGCTCTGGGGCCAACGTCCTGACTTTC	CASSQDFSSGANVLTF	NA	NA	TRBJ2-6	TRBV3-1/TRBV3-2
TGTGCCAGCAGTTACGACAGTTGGTCCTACGAGCAGTACTTC	CASSYDSWSYEQYF	many	NA	TRBJ2-7	TRBV27
TGTGCCAGCAGTGAATATAGGAACACTGAAGCTTTCTTT	CASSEYRNTEAFF	NA	NA	TRBJ1-1	TRBV2
TGTGCCAGCAGTTTAACAGGGGGTGGCGGCTACACCTTC	CASSLTGGGGYTF	NA	TRBD1	TRBJ1-2	TRBV27
TGTGCCTGGGGACAGTACGAGCAGTACTTC	CAWGQYEQYF	NA	NA	TRBJ2-7	TRBV30